This TCR beta chain is from a study of blood T cells in healthy people across ages. A J-beta primer mix and a sample-barcoded 5' primer were used in a second PCR of about 6 to 12 cycles. TCRdb re-called the 5' RACE reads through MiXCR, storing one row per CDR3 protein. The sample includes roughly 720,000 distinct CDR3 sequences, around half of them seen just once. Whole-study findings and limits: No conclusive comparison of naive versus antigen-experienced cells was possible with unsorted PBMCs.

Each sample had at least 6.5 million PBMCs isolated. CDR1 and CDR2 (germline): MNHEY, SMNVEV (reference sequence). The ends were cut back, 5 bases at V and 10 bases at J, with 15 bases in the middle. CDR3 length: 13 amino acids. Of note for this clonotype: The antigen is not known.

The chain uses TRBV27 and TRBJ2-1; D gene uncertain. This clonotype was obtained from a man older than 75 in good health. Sequencing used blood. The CDR3 DNA reads TGTGCCAGCAGTGCAAATAATCCGAGGGAGCAGTTCTTC. It yields the protein CASSANNPREQFF.